The clone carrying this TCR beta chain was seen a handful of times. Trimming at V came to 5 bases and at J to 7 bases, leaving 4 bases not matched to a gene. Germline V gene data show CDR1 as SEHNR and CDR2 as FQNEAQ (reference sequence). CDR3 length equals 12 residues. Sequencing was performed with immunoSEQ multiplex PCR; in TCRdb, only in-frame clones are kept and a portion is missing. The sample yields over 200,000 clones, around four fifths seen once. These data are taken from a study of blood T cell repertoires in COVID-19. As for the study in general: T cells, B-cell-depleted T cells, or PBMCs supplied cDNA or gDNA.

This TCR was sampled from an elderly woman with active or convalescent COVID-19. The sample consisted of peripheral blood. V gene TRBV7-9 combines with J gene TRBJ1-2; 7 bases are shared with TRBD1. Here the CDR3 reads CASSLTGVGYTF. The CDR3 DNA follows: TGTGCCAGCAGCCTAACAGGGGTTGGCTACACCTTC. Based on the CDR3 plus reference TRBV7-9 and TRBJ1-2, the full variable domain is DTGVSQNPRHKITKRGQNVTFRCDPISEHNRLYWYRQTLGQGPEFLTYFQNEAQLEKSRLLSDRFSAERPKGSFSTLEIQRTEQGDSAMYLCASSLTGVGYTFGSGTRLTVV.